This TCR beta chain was recovered during a study of T-cell reconstitution after alpha-beta-depleted transplantation in children. Deletions cut 4 bases from V and 4 bases from J, with 14 bases between. The CDR3 covers 14 residues. Germline lookup yields CDR1 SGHRS and CDR2 YFSETQ. This clonotype was counted between two and nine times. Its antigen is currently unknown. Preparing the TCRbeta library involved the use of unique molecular identifiers. TCRdb re-analysed the PCR reads in MiXCR, keeping a single row per CDR3 protein. The sample contains hundreds of thousands of distinct CDR3 sequences, about 16% of which appear only once. Broader study findings: The high TCRbeta diversity at day 60 in some patients came from surviving recipient T cells and thymic progenitors. Reportedly, alpha-beta T cells present about two months post-transplant originated from several hundred expanded clones of graft origin. T-cell numbers and diversity one year post-transplant derived largely from freshly generated T cells.

J is TRBJ1-1 and V is TRBV5-1; TRBD1 is a possible D gene (5 bases). This receptor was taken from a boy in the first two years of life who had a stem cell transplant for Wiskott-Aldrich syndrome, so the T cells may come from the graft donor. The material was PBMCs, mostly from graft donor cells, obtained 360 days after TCRalphabeta/CD19-depleted stem cell transplant. CDR3 coding DNA: TGCGCCAGCAGCCCGGACACCCTCGGCACTGAAGCTTTCTTT. Residues: CASSPDTLGTEAFF. Full variable domain (remainder filled in from reference TRBV5-1 and TRBJ1-1): KAGVTQTPRYLIKTRGQQVTLSCSPISGHRSVSWYQQTPGQGLQFLFEYFSETQRNKGNFPGRFSGRQFSNSRSEMNVSTLELGDSALYLCASSPDTLGTEAFFGQGTRLTVV.